This T cell receptor beta chain was obtained from a study of shared clonotypes between healthy human individuals. Study as a whole: Three CD4 naive, three CD4 memory, two CD8 naive and one CD8 memory plate were used per donor.

Clones were sequenced by immunoSEQ multiplex PCR, and TCRdb holds only the in-frame ones, with some missing. The data show fewer than 1 million clones, 96% seen once. The length of the CDR3 is 13 residues. Germline CDR1 and CDR2: SNHLY and FYNNEI. The V and J ends lost 6 bases and 4 bases, in that order; junction bases with no gene match: 3. Study-level results: Clonotype sharing among donors was expected to depend on sequencing depth. The represented genetic and exposure-history diversity was limited by the small number of donors. Only blood underwent sampling, and tissue repertoires likely differ.

Points on this clone: No antigen is known for it.

Naive CD8 cells, CD45RO-negative and positively selected for CCR7, excluded terminally differentiated effector memory CD45RA+ cells. Input material: naive CD8+ T cells sorted from blood. This clonotype was obtained from a man younger than 40 in good health. This chain links TRBV2 with TRBJ1-1, with 9 bases identical to TRBD1. CDR3 DNA sequence: TGTGCCAGCAGCCTGACAGGGGGCACTGAAGCTTTCTTT. Translation gives CASSLTGGTEAFF.